What follows describes a single TCR beta chain. Its antigen is not identified. Sequencing used immunoSEQ multiplex PCR; TCRdb keeps in-frame clones, though not all of them. The table records roughly 80,000 clones, around four fifths of them present only once. The data belong to a study of OX40 agonist ivuxolimab in advanced cancers. Study observations and caveats: Certain nonresponding patients likewise had low normalized T-cell clonal expansion.

J lost 6 bases, V lost 3 bases, and 10 bases had no gene match. The CDR3 loop spans 16 amino acids. Per germline, CDR1 MDHEN and CDR2 SYDVKM. This receptor was obtained from an adult with an advanced solid tumor such as melanoma, head and neck, liver or kidney cancer. This chain links TRBV28 with TRBJ1-1; 10 bases match TRBD1. Source: CD4+ or CD8+ T cells sorted from blood, taken in a trial of the OX40 agonist ivuxolimab. In nucleotides, the CDR3 is TGTGCCAGCAGTTTCCAGCCCCGGGACAGGGGTCCTGAAGCTTTCTTT. It yields the protein CASSFQPRDRGPEAFF.